The sequence of this T cell receptor (beta chain) was determined in a study of blood T cell repertoires in COVID-19. The method was immunoSEQ multiplex PCR; TCRdb's version includes in-frame clones alone and lacks a portion of them. Here the sample spans 250,000 or so clones, over 75% being singletons. This receptor was taken from a woman in her 50s who had recovered from COVID-19. Source material: PBMCs or T cells enriched from blood (not recorded which).

The CDR3 bases are TGTGCCAGCAGCTTGTTACAGGGCGAAAAACTGTTTTTT. Its translation is CASSLLQGEKLFF. The chain has TRBV5-6 and TRBJ1-4, with D tentatively TRBD1 (6 bases). Germline V CDR1 and CDR2: SGHDT, YYEEEE. Deletions cut 1 base from V and 8 bases from J, with 9 bases between. The CDR3 loop spans 13 amino acids.